This T cell receptor beta chain was sequenced for a study of blood T cell repertoires in COVID-19. At the level of the study: Italy, Spain and the United States were the sources of the convalescent and acute COVID-19 samples. PBMCs, B-cell-depleted T cells, or T cells were the source of the cDNA or gDNA that made up the material.

TCRdb's copy holds only in-frame clones and misses some; the assay was immunoSEQ multiplex PCR. The sample consists of over 150,000 clones, 86% of them appearing once. This clone is a singleton in its sample. The length of the CDR3 is 13 residues. The V end lost 5 bases, the J end lost 4 bases, and 11 bases lay between the germline ends. Germline loops: CDR1 SGHVS, CDR2 FQNEAQ. This clonotype was obtained from a man aged 45 to 65 with active or convalescent COVID-19. This rearrangement joins TRBV7-8 to TRBJ1-2, with D unclear. Source material: peripheral blood. The CDR3 spells CASSSGGVYGYTF. The CDR3 DNA follows: TGTGCCAGCAGCAGCGGCGGGGTCTATGGCTACACCTTC.